The 2 T cell receptor beta chains reported below all come from one sample, sequenced in a study. Using its own MiXCR run on the RT-PCR reads, TCRdb lists one record per CDR3 protein. Of approximately 720,000 distinct CDR3 sequences detected, approximately 15% appear once; the ten largest clones hold 3.6%. Sequenced input: memory CD4+ T cells from blood. These TCRs come from a female donor in good health, serving as a healthy control.

The chain uses TRBV20-1 and TRBJ1-1; D perhaps matches TRBD1 (6 bases). The V and J ends lost 6 bases and 1 base respectively, with 12 bases between them. The germline gives CDR1 DFQATT, CDR2 SNEGSKA (reference sequence). This CDR3 contains 13 residues. The CDR3 DNA follows: TGCAGTGCGGGGGGGCAGCCGAACACTGAAGCTTTCTTT. Amino acids: CSAGGQPNTEAFF.

In its sample, this clonotype was seen once. This sequence joins TRBV18 and TRBJ1-1, with unresolved D. The germline gives CDR1 KGHSH, CDR2 LQKENI. V was trimmed by 2 bases and J by 5 bases, leaving 12 bases between them. This CDR3 spans 14 amino acids. The CDR3 is CASSPLEFGTEAFF. The CDR3 DNA reads TGTGCCAGCTCACCATTGGAGTTCGGTACTGAAGCTTTCTTT.